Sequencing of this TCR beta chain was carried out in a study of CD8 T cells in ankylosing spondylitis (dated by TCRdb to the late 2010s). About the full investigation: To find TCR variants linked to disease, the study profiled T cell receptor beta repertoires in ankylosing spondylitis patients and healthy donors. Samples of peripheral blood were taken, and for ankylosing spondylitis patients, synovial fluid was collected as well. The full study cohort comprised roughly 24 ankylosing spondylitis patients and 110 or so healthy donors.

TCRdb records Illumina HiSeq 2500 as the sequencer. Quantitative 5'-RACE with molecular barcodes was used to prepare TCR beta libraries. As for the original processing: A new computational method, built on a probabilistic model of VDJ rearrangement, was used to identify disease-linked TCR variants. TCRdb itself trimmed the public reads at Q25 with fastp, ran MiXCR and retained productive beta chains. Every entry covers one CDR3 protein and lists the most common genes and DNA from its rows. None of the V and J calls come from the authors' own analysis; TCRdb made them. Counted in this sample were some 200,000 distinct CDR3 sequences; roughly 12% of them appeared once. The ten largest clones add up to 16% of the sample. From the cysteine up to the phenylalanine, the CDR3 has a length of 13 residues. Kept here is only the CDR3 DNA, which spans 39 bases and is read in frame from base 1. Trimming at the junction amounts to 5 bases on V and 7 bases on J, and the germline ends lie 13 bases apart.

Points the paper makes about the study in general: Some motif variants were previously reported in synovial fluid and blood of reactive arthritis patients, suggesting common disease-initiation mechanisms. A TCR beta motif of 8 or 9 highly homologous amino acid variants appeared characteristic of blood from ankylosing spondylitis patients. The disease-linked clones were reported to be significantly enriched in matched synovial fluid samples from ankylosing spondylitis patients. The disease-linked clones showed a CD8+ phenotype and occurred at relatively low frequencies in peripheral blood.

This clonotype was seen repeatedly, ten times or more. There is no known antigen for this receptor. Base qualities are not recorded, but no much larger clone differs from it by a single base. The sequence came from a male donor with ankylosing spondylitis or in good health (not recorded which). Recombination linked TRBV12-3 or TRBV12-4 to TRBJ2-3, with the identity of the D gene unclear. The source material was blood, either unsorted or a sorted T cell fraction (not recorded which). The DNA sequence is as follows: TGTGCCAGCAGTCCTACACTTCCCAATACGCAGTATTTT. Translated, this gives CASSPTLPNTQYF.